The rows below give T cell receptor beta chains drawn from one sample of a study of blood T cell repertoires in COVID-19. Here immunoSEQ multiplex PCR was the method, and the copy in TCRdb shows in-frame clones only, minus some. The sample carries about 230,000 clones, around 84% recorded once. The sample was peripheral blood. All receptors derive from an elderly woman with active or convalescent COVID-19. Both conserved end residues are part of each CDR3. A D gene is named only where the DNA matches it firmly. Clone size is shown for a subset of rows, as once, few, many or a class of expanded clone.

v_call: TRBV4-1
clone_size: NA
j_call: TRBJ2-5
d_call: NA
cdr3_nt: TGCGCCAGCAGCCAGCAGGAGGCGGGGGAGACCCAGTACTTC
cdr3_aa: CASSQQEAGETQYF

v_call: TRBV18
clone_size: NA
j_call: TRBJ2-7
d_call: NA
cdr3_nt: TGTGCCAGCTCACCCCCTGGACAAGGTCCAGATGGGGAGCAGTACTTC
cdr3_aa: CASSPPGQGPDGEQYF

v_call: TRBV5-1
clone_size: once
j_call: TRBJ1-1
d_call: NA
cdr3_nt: TGCGCCAGCAGCTTGGATCGGGGCACTGAAGCTTTCTTT
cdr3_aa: CASSLDRGTEAFF

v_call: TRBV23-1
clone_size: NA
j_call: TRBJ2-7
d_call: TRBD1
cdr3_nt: TGCGCCAGCAGTCAATTGAGGGACAGGGCGTTCGAGCAGTACTTC
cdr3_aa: CASSQLRDRAFEQYF

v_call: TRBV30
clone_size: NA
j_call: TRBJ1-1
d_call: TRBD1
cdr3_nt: TGTGCCTGGAGTGTAAATGGACAGGGTTTGGGGGCTGAAGCTTTCTTT
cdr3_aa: CAWSVNGQGLGAEAFF

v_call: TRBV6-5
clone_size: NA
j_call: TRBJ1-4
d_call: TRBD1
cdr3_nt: TGTGCCAGCAGTTCCCCCGGGACAGGGGATGAAAAACTGTTTTTT
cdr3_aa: CASSSPGTGDEKLFF

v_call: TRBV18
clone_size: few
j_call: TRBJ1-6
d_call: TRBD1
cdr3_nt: TGTGCCAGCTCACCATTCGGAGGGGGCAGTTCACCCCTCCACTTT
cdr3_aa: CASSPFGGGSSPLHF

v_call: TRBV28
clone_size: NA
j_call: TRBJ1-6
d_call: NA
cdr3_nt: TGTGCCAGCAGTTCCTTCCAGGGGTTATTGAATTCACCCCTCCACTTT
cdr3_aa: CASSSFQGLLNSPLHF

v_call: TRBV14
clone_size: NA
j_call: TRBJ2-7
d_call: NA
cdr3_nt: TGTGCCAGCAGCCAAGACAGGCGGGTCGAGCAGTACTTC
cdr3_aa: CASSQDRRVEQYF

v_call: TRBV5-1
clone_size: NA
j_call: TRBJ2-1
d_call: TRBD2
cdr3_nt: TGCGCCAGCAGCTTGGCGCCACTAGCGGGGACCGGGAATGAGCAGTTCTTC
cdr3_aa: CASSLAPLAGTGNEQFF

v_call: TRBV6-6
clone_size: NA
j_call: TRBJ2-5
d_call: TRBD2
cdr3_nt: TGTGCCTCCCGGAGATGGGAGGGAGAGACCCAGTACTTC
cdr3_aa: CASRRWEGETQYF

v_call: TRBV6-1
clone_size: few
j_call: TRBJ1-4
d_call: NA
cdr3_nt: TGTGCCAGCAGTGAACAGGGTACATTTACTAATGAAAAACTGTTTTTT
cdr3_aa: CASSEQGTFTNEKLFF

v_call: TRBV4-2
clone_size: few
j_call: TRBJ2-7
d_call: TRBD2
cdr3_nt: TGTGCCAGCAGCCAAGATCACACCTCAGGGGGCAGCGGGAGGGCTGTGCAGTACTTC
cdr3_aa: CASSQDHTSGGSGRAVQYF

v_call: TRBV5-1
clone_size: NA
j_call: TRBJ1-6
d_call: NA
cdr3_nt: TGCGCCAGCAGCTTGGAGGGGAATACGGTTGATTCACCCCTCCACTTT
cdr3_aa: CASSLEGNTVDSPLHF

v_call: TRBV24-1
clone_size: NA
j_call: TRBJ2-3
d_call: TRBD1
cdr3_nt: TGTGCCACCAGTGATCGCGGGACAGGGACAGCAGATACGCAGTATTTT
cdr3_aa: CATSDRGTGTADTQYF

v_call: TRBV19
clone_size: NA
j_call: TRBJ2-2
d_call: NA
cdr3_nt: TGTGCCAGTAGTTTAAGGACATCATGGAACACCGGGGAGCTGTTTTTT
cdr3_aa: CASSLRTSWNTGELFF

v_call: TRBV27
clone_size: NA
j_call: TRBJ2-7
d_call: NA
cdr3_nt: TGTGCCAGCAGTTTCTTACCCGCAGGGTGGTACGAGCAGTACTTC
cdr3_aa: CASSFLPAGWYEQYF

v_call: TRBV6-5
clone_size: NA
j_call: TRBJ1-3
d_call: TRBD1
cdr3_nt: TGTGCCAGCAGCTTGTCGAGGGGGCAGGACACCATATATTTT
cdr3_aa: CASSLSRGQDTIYF

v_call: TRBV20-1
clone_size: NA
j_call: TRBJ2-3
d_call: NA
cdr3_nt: TGCAGTGAACCGGGCACAGATACGCAGTATTTT
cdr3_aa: CSEPGTDTQYF

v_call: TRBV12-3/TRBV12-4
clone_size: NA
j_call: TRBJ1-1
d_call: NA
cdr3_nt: TGTGCCAGCAGCCGCGGCAGGAACACTGAAGCTTTCTTT
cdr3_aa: CASSRGRNTEAFF

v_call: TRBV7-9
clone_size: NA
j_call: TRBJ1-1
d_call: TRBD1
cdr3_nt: TGTGCCAGCATCCCAGGGGGATCTTGGACTGAAGCTTTCTTT
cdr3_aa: CASIPGGSWTEAFF

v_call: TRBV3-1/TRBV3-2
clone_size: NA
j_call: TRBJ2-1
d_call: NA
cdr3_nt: TGTGCCAGCAGCCAAGCAAAACGGGAGTACCGCTACAATGAGCAGTTCTTC
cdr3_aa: CASSQAKREYRYNEQFF

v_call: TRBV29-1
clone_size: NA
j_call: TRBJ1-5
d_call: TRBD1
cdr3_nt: TGCAGCGTTGACAGGGGGCAGGGTCAGCCCCAGCATTTT
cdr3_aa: CSVDRGQGQPQHF

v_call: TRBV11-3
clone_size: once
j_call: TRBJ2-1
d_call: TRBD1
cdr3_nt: TGTGCCAGCAGCTTATTCGGGGGACAGGGCGGCTCCTACAATGAGCAGTTCTTC
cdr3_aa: CASSLFGGQGGSYNEQFF

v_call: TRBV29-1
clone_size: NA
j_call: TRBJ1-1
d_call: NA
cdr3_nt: TGCAGCGTTGTAGGTCCGGGGGGGGCAATCACTGAAGCTTTCTTT
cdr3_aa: CSVVGPGGAITEAFF

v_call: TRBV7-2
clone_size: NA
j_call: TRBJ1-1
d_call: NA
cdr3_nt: TGTGCCAGCAGCCCAGGCAGCAGGGAAGCTTTCTTT
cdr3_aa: CASSPGSREAFF

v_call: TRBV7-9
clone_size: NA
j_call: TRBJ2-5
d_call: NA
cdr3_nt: TGTGCCAGCTCTGCCCCTGGGACTTCCCTAGAGACCCAGTACTTC
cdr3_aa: CASSAPGTSLETQYF

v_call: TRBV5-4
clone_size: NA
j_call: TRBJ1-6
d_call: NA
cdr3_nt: TGTGCCAGCAGCTCCCCCCCCGAGGGCTCACCCCTCCACTTT
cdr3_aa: CASSSPPEGSPLHF

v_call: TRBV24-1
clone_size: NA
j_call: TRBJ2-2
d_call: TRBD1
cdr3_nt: TGTGCCACCAGTGATTTCCGGACAGGGTATAACACCGGGGAGCTGTTTTTT
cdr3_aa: CATSDFRTGYNTGELFF

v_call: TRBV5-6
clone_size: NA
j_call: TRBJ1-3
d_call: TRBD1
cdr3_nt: TGTGCCAGCAGCTTGAGGGGGCCAGGAAACACCATATATTTT
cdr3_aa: CASSLRGPGNTIYF

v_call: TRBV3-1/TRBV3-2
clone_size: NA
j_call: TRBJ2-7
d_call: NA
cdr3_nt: TGTGCCAGCAGCCAAGAACCTCGGCGGGCCTCTTTCGAGCAGTACTTC
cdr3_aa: CASSQEPRRASFEQYF

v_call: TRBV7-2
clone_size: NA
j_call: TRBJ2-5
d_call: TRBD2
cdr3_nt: TGTGCCAGCAGCTTTGCGGGGGTGAGTTCGGAGACCCAGTACTTC
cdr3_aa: CASSFAGVSSETQYF

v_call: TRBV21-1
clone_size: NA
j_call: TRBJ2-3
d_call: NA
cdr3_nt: TGTGCCAGCAGCAAAGAGAGACCGGCCTTAAAGGAGGGAAGCCCAGATACGCAGTATTTT
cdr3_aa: CASSKERPALKEGSPDTQYF

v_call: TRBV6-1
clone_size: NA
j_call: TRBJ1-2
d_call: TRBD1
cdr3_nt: TGTGCCAGCAGTGGGGACAGGGGGTGGGCTAACTATGGCTACACCTTC
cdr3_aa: CASSGDRGWANYGYTF

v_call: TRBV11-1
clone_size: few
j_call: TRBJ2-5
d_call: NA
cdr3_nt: TGTGCCAGCAGCTACCGTGCGGTCAGACAAGAGACCCAGTACTTC
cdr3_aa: CASSYRAVRQETQYF

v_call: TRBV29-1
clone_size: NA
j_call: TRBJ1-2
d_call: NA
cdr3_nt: TGCAGCGTTGTAATAATGGGGGGAAGATTCTATGGCTACACCTTC
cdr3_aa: CSVVIMGGRFYGYTF

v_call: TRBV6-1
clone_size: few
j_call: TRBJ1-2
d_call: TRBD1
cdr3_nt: TGTGCCAGCAGTGAGGGGACAGGGGGCCCCTATGGCTACACCTTC
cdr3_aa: CASSEGTGGPYGYTF

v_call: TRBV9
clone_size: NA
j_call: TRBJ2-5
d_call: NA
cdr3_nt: TGTGCCAGCAGCGTAAGGGGTCTAGGTAACCGGGAGACCCAGTACTTC
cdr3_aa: CASSVRGLGNRETQYF